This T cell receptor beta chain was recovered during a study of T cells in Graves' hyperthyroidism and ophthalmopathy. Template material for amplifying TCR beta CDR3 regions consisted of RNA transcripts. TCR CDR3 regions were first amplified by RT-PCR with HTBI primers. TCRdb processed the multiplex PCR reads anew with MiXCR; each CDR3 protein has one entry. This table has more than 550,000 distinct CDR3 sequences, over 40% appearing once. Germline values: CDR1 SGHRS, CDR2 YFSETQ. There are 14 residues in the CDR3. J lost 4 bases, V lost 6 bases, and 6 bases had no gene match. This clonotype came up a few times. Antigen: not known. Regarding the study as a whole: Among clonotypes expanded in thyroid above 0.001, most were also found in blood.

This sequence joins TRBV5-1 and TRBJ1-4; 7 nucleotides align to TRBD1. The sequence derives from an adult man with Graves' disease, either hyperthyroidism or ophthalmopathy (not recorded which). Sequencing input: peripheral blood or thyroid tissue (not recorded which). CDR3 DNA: TGCGCCAGCACCCCGGGACAGATTAATGAAAAACTGTTTTTT. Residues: CASTPGQINEKLFF. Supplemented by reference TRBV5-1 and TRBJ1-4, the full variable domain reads KAGVTQTPRYLIKTRGQQVTLSCSPISGHRSVSWYQQTPGQGLQFLFEYFSETQRNKGNFPGRFSGRQFSNSRSEMNVSTLELGDSALYLCASTPGQINEKLFFGSGTQLSVL.